The clone carrying this TCR beta chain is labeled medium-sized. This record belongs to a study of molecular identifiers for immune sequencing clone quantification. CDR3 length: 14 amino acids. Germline values: CDR1 GTSNPN, CDR2 SVGIG (reference sequence). Trimming shortened V by 0 bases and J by 0 bases, and 6 bases separated the two germline ends. Both previously described methods and listed TCR primers were employed to make bulk TCR libraries. MiXCR, applied by TCRdb to the PCR reads, yields one record per CDR3 protein. The sample carries about 12,000 distinct CDR3 sequences, approximately 15% recorded once.

The specimen was naive CD8+ T cells from blood, with Jurkat cell RNA spiked in. The subset denotes: FACS-sorted CD8+CD4-CCR7+CD45RA+ naive T cells. This sequence originates from a human donor in good health. Some libraries in this study had Jurkat cell RNA spiked in. The V call is TRBV30, the J call TRBJ2-1; no reliable D call. The CDR3 region has the DNA TGTGCCTGGAGTGTAACGAGCTCCTACAATGAGCAGTTCTTC. It specifies CAWSVTSSYNEQFF. The whole variable domain, filled in from reference TRBV30 and TRBJ2-1, reads SQTIHQWPATLVQPVGSPLSLECTVEGTSNPNLYWYRQAAGRGLQLLFYSVGIGQISSEVPQNLSASRPQDRQFILSSKKLLLSDSGFYLCAWSVTSSYNEQFFGPGTRLTVL.